This TCR beta chain was observed in a study of cytomegalovirus exposure and HLA in healthy donors. Of note for this clone: Its antigen remains unidentified.

CDR1 is MNHEY and CDR2 is SMNVEV in the germline V gene (reference sequence). The CDR3 runs 17 residues. The ends were cut back, 3 bases at V and 6 bases at J, with 21 bases in the middle. Clones were sequenced by immunoSEQ multiplex PCR, and TCRdb holds only the in-frame ones, with some missing. The sample carries about 360,000 clones, roughly 88% recorded once. Study-level results: According to a subsequent analysis, TCR clusters from the first cohort were inclined to appear together in the roughly 130 validation repertoires. Cytomegalovirus-associated TCR beta chains were listed, numbering 164.

The sequence derives from a woman between 18 and 29 years old in good health and CMV-seronegative. The chain is built from TRBV27 and TRBJ2-1, with D maybe TRBD2 (5 bases). Sequenced sample: PBMCs. As DNA, the CDR3 is TGTGCCAGCAGTTTCCTAGTTAGGGAGTACTACTCCAATGAGCAGTTCTTC. The encoded protein is CASSFLVREYYSNEQFF.